This T cell receptor beta chain originates from a study of shared clonotypes between healthy human individuals. Whole-study results and caveats: Sequencing of the sorted subsets was shown by rarefaction to be incomplete despite large depth.

The CDR3 has 14 amino acids. The germline V gene encodes CDR1 SSHAT and CDR2 FNYEAQ (reference sequence). Investigators divided CD4+ cells into CD45RA+ naive and CD45RA-negative memory subsets. Profiling relied on immunoSEQ multiplex PCR, and the TCRdb table lists in-frame clones only, not all of them. The table shows 2,500,000 or so clones, with over 85% occurring only once. Concerning this clone: Antigen: not known. A read error may produce the germline difference seen at one junction end.

This chain connects TRBV7-7 to TRBJ2-5, with D uncertain. The TCR comes from a man between 18 and 35 years old in good health. Sequenced input: naive CD4+ T cells sorted from blood. Subset: CD45RA+ positively selected. The CDR3 region is CASSPGSYQETQYF. CDR3 in DNA: TGTGCTAGCAGCCCCGGCAGCTACCAAGAGACCCAGTACTTC.